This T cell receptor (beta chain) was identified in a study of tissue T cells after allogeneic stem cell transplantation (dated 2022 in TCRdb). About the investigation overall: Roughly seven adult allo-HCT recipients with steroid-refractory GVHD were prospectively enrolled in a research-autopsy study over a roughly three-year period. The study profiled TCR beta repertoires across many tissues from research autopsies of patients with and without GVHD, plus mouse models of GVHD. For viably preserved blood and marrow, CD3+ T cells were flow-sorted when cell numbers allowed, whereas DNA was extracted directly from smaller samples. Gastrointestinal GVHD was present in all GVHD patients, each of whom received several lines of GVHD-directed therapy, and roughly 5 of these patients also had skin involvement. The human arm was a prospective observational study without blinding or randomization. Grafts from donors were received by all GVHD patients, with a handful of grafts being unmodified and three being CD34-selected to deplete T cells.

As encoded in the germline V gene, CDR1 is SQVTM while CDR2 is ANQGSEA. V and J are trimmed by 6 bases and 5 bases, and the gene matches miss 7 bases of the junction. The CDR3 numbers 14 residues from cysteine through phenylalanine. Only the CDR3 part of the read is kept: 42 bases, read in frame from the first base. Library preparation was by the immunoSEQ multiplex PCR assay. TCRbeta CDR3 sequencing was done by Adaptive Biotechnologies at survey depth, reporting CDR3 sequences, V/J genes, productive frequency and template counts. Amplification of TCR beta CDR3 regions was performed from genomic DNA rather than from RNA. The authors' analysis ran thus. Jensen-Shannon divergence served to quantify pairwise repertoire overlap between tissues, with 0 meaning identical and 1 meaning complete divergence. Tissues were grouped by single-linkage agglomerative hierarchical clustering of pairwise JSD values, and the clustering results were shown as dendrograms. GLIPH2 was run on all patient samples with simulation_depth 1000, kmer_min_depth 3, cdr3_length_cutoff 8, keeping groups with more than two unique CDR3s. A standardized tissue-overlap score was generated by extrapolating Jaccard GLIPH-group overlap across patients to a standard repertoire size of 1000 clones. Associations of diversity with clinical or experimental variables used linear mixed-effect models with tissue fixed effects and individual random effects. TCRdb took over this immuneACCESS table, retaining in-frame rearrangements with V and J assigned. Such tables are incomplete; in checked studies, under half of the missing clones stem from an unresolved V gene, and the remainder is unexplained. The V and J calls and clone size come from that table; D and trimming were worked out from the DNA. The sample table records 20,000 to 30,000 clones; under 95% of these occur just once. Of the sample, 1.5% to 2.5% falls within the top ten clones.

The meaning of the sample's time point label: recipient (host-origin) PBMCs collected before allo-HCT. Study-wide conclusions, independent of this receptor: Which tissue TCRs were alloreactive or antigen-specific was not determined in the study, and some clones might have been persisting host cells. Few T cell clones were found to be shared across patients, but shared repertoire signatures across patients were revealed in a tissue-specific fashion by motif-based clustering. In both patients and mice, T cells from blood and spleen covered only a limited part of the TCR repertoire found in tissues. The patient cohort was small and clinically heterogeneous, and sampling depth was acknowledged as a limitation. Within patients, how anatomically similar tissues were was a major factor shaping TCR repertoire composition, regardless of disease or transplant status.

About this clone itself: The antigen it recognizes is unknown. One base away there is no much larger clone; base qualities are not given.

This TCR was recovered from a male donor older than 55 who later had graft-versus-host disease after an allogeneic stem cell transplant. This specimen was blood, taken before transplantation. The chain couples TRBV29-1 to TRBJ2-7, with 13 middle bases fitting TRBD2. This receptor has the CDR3 CSVWGLAGIDEQYF. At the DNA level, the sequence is TGCAGCGTCTGGGGACTAGCGGGGATCGACGAGCAGTACTTC.